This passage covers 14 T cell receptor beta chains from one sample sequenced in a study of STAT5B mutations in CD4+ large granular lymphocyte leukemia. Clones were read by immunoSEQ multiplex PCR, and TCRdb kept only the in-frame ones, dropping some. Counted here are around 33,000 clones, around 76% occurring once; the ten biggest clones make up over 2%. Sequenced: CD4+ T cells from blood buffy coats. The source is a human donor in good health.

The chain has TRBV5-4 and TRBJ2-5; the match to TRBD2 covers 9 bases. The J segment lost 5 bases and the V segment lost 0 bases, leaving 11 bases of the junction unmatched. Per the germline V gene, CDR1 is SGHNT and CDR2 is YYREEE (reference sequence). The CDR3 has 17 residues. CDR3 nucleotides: TGTGCCAGCAGCTTGGAAGTAATAGCGGGGGAGCACGAGACCCAGTACTTC. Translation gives CASSLEVIAGEHETQYF. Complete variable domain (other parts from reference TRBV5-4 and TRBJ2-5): ETGVTQSPTHLIKTRGQQVTLRCSSQSGHNTVSWYQQALGQGPQFIFQYYREEENGRGNFPPRFSGLQFPNYSSELNVNALELDDSALYLCASSLEVIAGEHETQYFGPGTRLLVL.

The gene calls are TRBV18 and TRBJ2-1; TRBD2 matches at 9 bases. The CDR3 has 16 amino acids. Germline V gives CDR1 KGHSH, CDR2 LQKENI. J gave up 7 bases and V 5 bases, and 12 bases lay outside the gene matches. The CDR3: CASSTSSAGGPNEQFF. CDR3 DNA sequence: TGTGCCAGCTCAACCTCTTCTGCGGGGGGGCCGAATGAGCAGTTCTTC. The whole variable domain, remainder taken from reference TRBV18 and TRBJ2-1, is NAGVMQNPRHLVRRRGQEARLRCSPMKGHSHVYWYRQLPEEGLKFMVYLQKENIIDESGMPKERFSAEFPKEGPSILRIQQVVRGDSAAYFCASSTSSAGGPNEQFFGPGTRLTVL.

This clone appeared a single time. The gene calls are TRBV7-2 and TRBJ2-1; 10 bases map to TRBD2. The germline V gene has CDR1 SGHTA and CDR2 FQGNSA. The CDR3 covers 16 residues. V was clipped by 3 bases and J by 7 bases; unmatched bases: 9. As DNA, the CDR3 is TGTGCCAGCAGCTTCCTTATACTAGCGGGGTGGAATGAGCAGTTCTTC. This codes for CASSFLILAGWNEQFF.

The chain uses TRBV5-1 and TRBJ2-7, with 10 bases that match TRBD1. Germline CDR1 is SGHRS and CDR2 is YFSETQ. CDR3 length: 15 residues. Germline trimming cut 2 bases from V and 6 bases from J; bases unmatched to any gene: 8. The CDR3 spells CASSFPGTGVSEQYF. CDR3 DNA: TGCGCCAGCAGCTTTCCCGGGACAGGGGTCTCCGAGCAGTACTTC.

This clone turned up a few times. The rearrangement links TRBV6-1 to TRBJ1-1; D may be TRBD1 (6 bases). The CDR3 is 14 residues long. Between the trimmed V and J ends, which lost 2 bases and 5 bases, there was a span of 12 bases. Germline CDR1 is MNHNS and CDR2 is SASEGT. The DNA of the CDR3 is TGTGCCAGCAGTGAATGGGGGCCGAGGACTGAAGCTTTCTTT. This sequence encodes CASSEWGPRTEAFF.

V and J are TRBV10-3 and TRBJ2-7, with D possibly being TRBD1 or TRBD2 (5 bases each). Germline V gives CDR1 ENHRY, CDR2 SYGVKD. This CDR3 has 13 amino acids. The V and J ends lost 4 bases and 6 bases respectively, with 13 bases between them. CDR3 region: CAISGAGAGEQYF. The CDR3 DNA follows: TGTGCCATCAGTGGAGCCGGGGCAGGCGAGCAGTACTTC.

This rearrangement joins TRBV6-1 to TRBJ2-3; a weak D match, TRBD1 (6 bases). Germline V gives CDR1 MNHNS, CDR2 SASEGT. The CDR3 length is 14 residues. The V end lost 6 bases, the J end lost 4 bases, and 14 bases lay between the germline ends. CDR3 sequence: CASRMRGMADTQYF. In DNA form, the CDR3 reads TGTGCCAGCAGGATGAGGGGGATGGCAGATACGCAGTATTTT.

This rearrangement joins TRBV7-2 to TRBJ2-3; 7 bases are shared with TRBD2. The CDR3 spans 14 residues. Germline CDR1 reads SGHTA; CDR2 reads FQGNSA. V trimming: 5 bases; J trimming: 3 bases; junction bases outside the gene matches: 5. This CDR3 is CASSTRRGTDTQYF. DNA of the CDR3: TGTGCCAGCAGCACCAGGCGGGGGACAGATACGCAGTATTTT.

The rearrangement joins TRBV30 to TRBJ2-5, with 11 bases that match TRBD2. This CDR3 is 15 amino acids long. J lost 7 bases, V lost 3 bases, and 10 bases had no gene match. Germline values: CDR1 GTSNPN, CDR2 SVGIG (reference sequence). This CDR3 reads CAWSLAGGPLGTQYF. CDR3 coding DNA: TGTGCCTGGAGCCTAGCGGGGGGCCCGTTGGGGACCCAGTACTTC.

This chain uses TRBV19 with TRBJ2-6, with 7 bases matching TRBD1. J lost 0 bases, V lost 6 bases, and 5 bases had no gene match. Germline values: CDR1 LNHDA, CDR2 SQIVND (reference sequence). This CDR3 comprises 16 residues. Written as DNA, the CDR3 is TGTGCCAGTAGCCCGACAGGGCTCTCTGGGGCCAACGTCCTGACTTTC. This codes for CASSPTGLSGANVLTF.

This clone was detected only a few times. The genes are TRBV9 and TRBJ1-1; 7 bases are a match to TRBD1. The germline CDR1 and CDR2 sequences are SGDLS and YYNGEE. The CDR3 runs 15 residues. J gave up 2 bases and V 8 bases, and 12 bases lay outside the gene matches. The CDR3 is CASTQGGTINTEAFF. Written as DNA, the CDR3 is TGTGCCAGTACTCAAGGGGGCACTATAAACACTGAAGCTTTCTTT.

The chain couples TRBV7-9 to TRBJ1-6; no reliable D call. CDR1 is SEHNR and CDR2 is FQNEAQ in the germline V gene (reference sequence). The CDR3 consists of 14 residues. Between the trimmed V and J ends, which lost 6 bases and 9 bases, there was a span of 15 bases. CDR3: CASSLDLEASPLHF. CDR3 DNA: TGTGCCAGCAGTTTGGATCTCGAAGCTTCACCCCTCCACTTT.

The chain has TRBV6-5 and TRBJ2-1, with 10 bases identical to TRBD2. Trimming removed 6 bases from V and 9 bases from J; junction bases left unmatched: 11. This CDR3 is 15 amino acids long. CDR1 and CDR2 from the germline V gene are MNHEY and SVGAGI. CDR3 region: CASSPPGTSAREQFF. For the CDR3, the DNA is TGTGCCAGCAGCCCCCCCGGGACTAGCGCCCGTGAGCAGTTCTTC.

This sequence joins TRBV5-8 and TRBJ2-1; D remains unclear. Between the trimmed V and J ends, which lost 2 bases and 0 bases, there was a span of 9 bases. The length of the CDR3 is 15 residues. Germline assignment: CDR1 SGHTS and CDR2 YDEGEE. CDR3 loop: CASSLGVGSYNEQFF. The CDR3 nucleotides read TGTGCCAGCAGCTTAGGCGTTGGCTCCTACAATGAGCAGTTCTTC.